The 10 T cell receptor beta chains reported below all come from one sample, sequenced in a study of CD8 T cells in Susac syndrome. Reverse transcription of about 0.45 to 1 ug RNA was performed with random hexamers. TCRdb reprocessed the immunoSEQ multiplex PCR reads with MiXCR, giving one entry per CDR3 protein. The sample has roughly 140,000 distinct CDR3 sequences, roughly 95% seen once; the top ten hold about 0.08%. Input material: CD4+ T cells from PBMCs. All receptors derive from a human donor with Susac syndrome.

CDR3 bases: TGTGCCAGCAGCTTGGAAGGGGGAGGCGAGCAGTACTTC. Its translation: CASSLEGGGEQYF. The chain has TRBV5-4 and TRBJ2-7; D is perhaps TRBD1 or TRBD2 (6 bases each). This CDR3 has 13 residues. Germline CDR1 is SGHNT and CDR2 is YYREEE (reference sequence). With 0 bases removed from V and 6 bases from J, the gap between germline ends came to 10 bases.

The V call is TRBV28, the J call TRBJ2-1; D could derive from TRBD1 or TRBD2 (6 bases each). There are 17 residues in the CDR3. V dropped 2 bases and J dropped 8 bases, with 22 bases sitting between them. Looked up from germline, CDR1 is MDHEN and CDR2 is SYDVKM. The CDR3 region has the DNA TGTGCCAGCAGTTTACCCATTGCTAGCGCCGGGGGCCATGAGCAGTTCTTC. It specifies CASSLPIASAGGHEQFF.

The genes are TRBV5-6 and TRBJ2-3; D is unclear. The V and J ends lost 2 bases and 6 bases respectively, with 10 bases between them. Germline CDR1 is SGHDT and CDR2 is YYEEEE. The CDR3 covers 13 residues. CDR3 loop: CASSLLIGDTQYF. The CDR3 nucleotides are TGTGCCAGCAGCTTACTCATAGGGGATACGCAGTATTTT.

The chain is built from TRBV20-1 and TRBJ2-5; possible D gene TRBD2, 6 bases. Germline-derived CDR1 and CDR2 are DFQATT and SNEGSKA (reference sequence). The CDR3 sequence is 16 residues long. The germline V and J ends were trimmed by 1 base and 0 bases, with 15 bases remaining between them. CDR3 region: CSARALQRVYQETQYF. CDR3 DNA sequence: TGCAGTGCTAGAGCGCTCCAGCGGGTATACCAAGAGACCCAGTACTTC.

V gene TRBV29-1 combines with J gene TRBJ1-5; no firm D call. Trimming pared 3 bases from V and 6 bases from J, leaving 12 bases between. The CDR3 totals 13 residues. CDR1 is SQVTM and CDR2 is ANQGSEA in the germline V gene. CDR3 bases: TGCAGCGTTGAGACGGGGTTCGGTCAGCCCCAGCATTTT. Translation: CSVETGFGQPQHF. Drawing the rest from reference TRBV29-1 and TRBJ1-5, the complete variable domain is SAVISQKPSRDICQRGTSLTIQCQVDSQVTMMFWYRQQPGQSLTLIATANQGSEATYESGFVIDKFPISRPNLTFSTLTVSNMSPEDSSIYLCSVETGFGQPQHFGDGTRLSIL.

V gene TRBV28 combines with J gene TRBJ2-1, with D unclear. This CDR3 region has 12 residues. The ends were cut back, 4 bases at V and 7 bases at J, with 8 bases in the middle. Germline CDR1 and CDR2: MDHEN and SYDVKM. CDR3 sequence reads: CASSYRTNEQFF. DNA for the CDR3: TGTGCCAGCAGTTATCGGACGAATGAGCAGTTCTTC.

The CDR3 reads CASSPPAGANVLTF. DNA of the CDR3: TGTGCCAGCTCACCACCAGCCGGGGCCAACGTCCTGACTTTC. The chain links TRBV18 to TRBJ2-6; the D is unclear. The length of the CDR3 is 14 residues. In germline, CDR1 is KGHSH, CDR2 LQKENI. The ends were cut back, 0 bases at V and 4 bases at J, with 4 bases in the middle.

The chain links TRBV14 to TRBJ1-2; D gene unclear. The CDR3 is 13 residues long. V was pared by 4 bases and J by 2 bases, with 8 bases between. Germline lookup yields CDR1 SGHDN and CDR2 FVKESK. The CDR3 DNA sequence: TGTGCCAGCAGCCCCTCAGACAACTATGGCTACACCTTC. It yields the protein CASSPSDNYGYTF. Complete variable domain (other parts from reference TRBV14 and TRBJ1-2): EAGVTQFPSHSVIEKGQTVTLRCDPISGHDNLYWYRRVMGKEIKFLLHFVKESKQDESGMPNNRFLAERTGGTYSTLKVQPAELEDSGVYFCASSPSDNYGYTFGSGTRLTVV.

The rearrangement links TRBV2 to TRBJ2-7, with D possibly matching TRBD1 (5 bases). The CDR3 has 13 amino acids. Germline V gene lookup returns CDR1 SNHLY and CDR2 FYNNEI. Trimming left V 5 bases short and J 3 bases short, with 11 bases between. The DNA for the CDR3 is TGTGCCAGCAGTCAGCAGGGAATCTACGAGCAGTACTTC. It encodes CASSQQGIYEQYF.

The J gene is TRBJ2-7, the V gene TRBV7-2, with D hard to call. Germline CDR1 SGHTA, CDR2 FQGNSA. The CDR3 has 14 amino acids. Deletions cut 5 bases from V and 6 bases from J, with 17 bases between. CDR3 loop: CASSPQRLGSEQYF. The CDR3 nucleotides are TGTGCCAGCAGCCCCCAGAGATTGGGGTCCGAGCAGTACTTC.